This T cell receptor (beta chain) was recorded in a study of CD8 T cells in Susac syndrome. CD8+ and CD4+ T cells from blood underwent TCR beta sequencing. The multiple sclerosis controls were treatment-naive patients, and their relapsing-remitting disease was stable or active. Negative magnetic isolation gave CD8+ and CD4+ cells; FACS enriched CD8+ TEMRA. V was trimmed by 4 bases and J by 2 bases, leaving 15 bases between them. Germline CDR1 reads SGHKS; CDR2 reads YYEKEE (reference sequence). This CDR3 spans 15 amino acids. An amount of RNA that ranged from roughly 0.5 to 1 ug was reverse transcribed with random hexamers. The amplification used immunoSEQ multiplex PCR on TCR beta CDR3; it spanned 54 Vbeta and 13 Jbeta. TCRdb reanalysed the immunoSEQ multiplex PCR reads using MiXCR and keeps one entry per CDR3 protein. Of around 220,000 distinct CDR3 sequences in the sample, about 90% were seen once.

The sequence was obtained from a human donor with multiple sclerosis. V is TRBV5-5 and J is TRBJ2-5, with D unresolved. Sample: CD8+ T cells from PBMCs. The CDR3 protein is CASSVPPGLQETQYF. The CDR3 DNA follows: TGTGCCAGCAGCGTCCCTCCCGGGCTGCAAGAGACCCAGTACTTC.